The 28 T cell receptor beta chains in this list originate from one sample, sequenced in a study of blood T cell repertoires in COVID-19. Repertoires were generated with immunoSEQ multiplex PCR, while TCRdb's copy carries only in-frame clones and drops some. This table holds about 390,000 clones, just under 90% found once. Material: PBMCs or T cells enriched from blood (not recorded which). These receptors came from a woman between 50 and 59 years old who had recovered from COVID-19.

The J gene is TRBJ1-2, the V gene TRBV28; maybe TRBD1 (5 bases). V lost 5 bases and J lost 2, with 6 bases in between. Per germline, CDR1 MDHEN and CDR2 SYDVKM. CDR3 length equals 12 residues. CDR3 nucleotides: TGTGCCAGCAGTCCAGGGAACTATGGCTACACCTTC. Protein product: CASSPGNYGYTF.

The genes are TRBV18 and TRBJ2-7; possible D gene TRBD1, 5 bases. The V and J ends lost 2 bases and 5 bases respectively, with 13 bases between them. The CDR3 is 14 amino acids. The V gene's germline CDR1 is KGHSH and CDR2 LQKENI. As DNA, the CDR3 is TGTGCCAGCTCACCAGTGGCAGGGAACGACGAGCAGTACTTC. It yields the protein CASSPVAGNDEQYF.

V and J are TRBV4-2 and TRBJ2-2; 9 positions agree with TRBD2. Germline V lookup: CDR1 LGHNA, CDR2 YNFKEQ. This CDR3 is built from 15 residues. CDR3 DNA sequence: TGTCCCCCCCGGCGGGGGGGGGACTACACCGGGGAGCTGTTTTTT. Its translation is CPPRRGGDYTGELFF.

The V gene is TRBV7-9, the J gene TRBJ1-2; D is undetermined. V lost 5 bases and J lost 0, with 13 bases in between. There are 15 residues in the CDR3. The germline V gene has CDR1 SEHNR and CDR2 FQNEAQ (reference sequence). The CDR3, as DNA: TGTGCCAGCAGCCCAGTCTCATTTTCTAACTATGGCTACACCTTC. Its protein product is CASSPVSFSNYGYTF.

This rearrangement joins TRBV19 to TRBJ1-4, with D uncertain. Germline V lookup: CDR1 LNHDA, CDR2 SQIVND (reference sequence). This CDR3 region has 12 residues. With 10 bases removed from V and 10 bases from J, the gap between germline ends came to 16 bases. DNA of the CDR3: TGTGCCACCGGAATTGGTGAGGGAAAACTGTTTTTT. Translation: CATGIGEGKLFF.

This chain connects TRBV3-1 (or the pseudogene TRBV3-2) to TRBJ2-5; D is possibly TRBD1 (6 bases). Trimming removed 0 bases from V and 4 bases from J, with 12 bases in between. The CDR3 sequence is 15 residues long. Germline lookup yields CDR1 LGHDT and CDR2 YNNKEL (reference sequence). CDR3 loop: CASSQDIGGRETQYF. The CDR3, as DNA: TGTGCCAGCAGCCAAGATATTGGGGGCAGAGAGACCCAGTACTTC.

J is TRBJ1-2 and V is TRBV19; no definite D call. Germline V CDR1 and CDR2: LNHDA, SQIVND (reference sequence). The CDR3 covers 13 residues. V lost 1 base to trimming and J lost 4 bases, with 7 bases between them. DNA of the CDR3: TGTGCCAGTAGTATAGGGCAGTCCTATGGCTACACCTTC. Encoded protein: CASSIGQSYGYTF.

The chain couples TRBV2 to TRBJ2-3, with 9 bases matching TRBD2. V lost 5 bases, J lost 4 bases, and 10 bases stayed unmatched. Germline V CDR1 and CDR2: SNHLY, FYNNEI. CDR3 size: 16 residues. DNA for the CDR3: TGTGCCAGCAGTACCGGACTAGCGTCTTTAGCAGATACGCAGTATTTT. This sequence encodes CASSTGLASLADTQYF.

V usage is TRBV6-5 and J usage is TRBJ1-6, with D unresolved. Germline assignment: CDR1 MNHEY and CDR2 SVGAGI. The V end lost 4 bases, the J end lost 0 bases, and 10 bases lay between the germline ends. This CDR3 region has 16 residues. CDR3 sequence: CASSSRTSSYNSPLHF. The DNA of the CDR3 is TGTGCCAGCAGTTCACGGACTAGCTCCTATAATTCACCCCTCCACTTT.

The CDR3 region is CASSLGTTGNTIYF. The CDR3, as DNA: TGTGCCAGCAGTTTAGGCACCACTGGAAACACCATATATTTT. This chain links TRBV28 with TRBJ1-3, with D unresolved. Germline values: CDR1 MDHEN, CDR2 SYDVKM. CDR3 size: 14 residues. Trimming took off 2 bases at V and 2 bases at J, with 7 bases between the two ends.

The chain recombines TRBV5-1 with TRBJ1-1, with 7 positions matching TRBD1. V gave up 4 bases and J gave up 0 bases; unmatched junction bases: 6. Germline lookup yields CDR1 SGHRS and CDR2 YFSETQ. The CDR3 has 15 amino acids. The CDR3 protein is CASSRQGVMNTEAFF. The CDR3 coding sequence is TGCGCCAGCAGCCGACAGGGCGTGATGAACACTGAAGCTTTCTTT.

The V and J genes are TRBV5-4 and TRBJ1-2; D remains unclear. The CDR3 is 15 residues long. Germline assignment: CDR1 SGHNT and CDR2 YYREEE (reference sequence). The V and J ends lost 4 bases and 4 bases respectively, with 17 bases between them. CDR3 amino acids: CASSPYSGGTYGYTF. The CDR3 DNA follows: TGTGCCAGCAGCCCTTACTCGGGAGGTACCTATGGCTACACCTTC.

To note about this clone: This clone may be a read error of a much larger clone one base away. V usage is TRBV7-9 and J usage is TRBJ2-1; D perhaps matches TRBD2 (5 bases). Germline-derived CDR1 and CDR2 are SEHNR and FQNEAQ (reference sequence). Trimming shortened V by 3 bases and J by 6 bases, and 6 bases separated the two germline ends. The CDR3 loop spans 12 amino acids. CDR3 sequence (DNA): TGTGCCAGCAGCTTGAGCGGCAATGAGCAGTTCTTC. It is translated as CASSLSGNEQFF.

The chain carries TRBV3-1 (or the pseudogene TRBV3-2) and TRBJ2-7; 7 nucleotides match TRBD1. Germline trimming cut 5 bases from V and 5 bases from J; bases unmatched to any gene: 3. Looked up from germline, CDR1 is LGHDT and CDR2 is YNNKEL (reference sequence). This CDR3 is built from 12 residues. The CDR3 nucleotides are TGTGCCAGCAGCTCAGGGGGAAACGAGCAGTACTTC. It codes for CASSSGGNEQYF.

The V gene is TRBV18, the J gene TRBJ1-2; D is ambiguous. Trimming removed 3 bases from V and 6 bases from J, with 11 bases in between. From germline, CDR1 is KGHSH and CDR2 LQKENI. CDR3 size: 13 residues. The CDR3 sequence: CASSPQIEDGYTF. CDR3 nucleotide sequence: TGTGCCAGCTCACCTCAGATCGAGGATGGCTACACCTTC. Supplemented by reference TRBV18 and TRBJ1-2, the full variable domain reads NAGVMQNPRHLVRRRGQEARLRCSPMKGHSHVYWYRQLPEEGLKFMVYLQKENIIDESGMPKERFSAEFPKEGPSILRIQQVVRGDSAAYFCASSPQIEDGYTFGSGTRLTVV.

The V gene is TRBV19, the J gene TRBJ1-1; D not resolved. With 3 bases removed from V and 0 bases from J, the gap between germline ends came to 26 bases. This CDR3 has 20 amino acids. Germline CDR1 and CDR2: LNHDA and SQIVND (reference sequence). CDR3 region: CASSITETSRLFDVNTEAFF. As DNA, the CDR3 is TGTGCCAGTAGTATCACGGAGACCTCCCGGCTCTTCGACGTGAACACTGAAGCTTTCTTT.

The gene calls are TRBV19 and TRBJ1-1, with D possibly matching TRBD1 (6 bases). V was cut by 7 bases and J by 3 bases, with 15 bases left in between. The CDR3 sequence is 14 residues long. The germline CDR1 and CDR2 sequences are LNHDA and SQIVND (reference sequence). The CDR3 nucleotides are TGTGCCAGTAATACAGGGTATTGGGACACTGAAGCTTTCTTT. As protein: CASNTGYWDTEAFF.

In DNA form, the CDR3 reads TGTGCCAGCAGCGGGACAGGGTTTAATGGCAGGACCGGGGAGCTGTTTTTT. Translating gives CASSGTGFNGRTGELFF. The gene calls are TRBV5-4 and TRBJ2-2; TRBD1 aligns across 9 bases. The CDR3 length is 17 residues. Trimming took 4 bases from V and 5 from J; bases not matched to a gene: 12. Germline values: CDR1 SGHNT, CDR2 YYREEE (reference sequence). The whole variable domain, remainder taken from reference TRBV5-4 and TRBJ2-2, is ETGVTQSPTHLIKTRGQQVTLRCSSQSGHNTVSWYQQALGQGPQFIFQYYREEENGRGNFPPRFSGLQFPNYSSELNVNALELDDSALYLCASSGTGFNGRTGELFFGEGSRLTVL.

In DNA form, the CDR3 reads TGTGCCAGCAGCTTAGGCGGGGCTAGCGTTCAGCAGTTCTTC. It specifies CASSLGGASVQQFF. The chain is built from TRBV7-2 and TRBJ2-1, with D possibly matching TRBD2 (6 bases). V was trimmed by 1 base and J by 11 bases, leaving 15 bases between them. Germline V gives CDR1 SGHTA, CDR2 FQGNSA. The CDR3 consists of 14 residues.

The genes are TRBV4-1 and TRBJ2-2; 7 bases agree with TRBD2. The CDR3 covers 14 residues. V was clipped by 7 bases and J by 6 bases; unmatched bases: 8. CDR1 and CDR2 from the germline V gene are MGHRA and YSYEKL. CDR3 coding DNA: TGCGCCAGCACCCTCGTCCGGGGGGCCGGGGAGCTGTTTTTT. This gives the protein CASTLVRGAGELFF.

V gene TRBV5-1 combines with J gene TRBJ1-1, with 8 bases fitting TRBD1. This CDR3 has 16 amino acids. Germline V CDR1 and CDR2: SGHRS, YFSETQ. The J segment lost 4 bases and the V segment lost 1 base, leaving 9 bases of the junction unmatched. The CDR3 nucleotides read TGCGCCAGCAGCTTGTCGATCTCAGGGGGCTTCACTGAAGCTTTCTTT. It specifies CASSLSISGGFTEAFF.

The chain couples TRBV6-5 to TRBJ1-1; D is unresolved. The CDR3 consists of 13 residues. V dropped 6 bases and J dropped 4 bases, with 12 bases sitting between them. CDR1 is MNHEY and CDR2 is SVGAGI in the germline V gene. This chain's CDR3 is CASSPSFLTEAFF. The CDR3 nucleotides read TGTGCCAGCAGCCCCTCCTTCCTCACTGAAGCTTTCTTT.

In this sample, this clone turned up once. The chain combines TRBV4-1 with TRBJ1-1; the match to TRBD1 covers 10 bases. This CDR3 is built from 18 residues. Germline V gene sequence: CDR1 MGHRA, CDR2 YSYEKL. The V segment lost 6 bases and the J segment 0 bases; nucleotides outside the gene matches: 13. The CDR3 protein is CASRGTTWTGGMNTEAFF. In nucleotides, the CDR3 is TGCGCCAGCAGGGGTACCACCTGGACAGGGGGGATGAACACTGAAGCTTTCTTT.

CDR3 nucleotides: TGTGCCAGCAGCCCCCTTAGCGGGGGCGCCACCGGGGAGCTGTTTTTT. The encoded protein is CASSPLSGGATGELFF. The chain joins TRBV5-4 to TRBJ2-2; 9 bases map to TRBD2. This CDR3 spans 16 amino acids. The J segment lost 4 bases and the V segment lost 4 bases, leaving 8 bases of the junction unmatched. Germline V gene sequence: CDR1 SGHNT, CDR2 YYREEE (reference sequence).

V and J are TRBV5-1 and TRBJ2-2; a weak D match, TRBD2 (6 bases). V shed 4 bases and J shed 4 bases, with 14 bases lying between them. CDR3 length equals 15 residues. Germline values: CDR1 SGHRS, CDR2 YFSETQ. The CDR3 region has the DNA TGCGCCAGCAGCCGGAGGGAGGTGGGCACCGGGGAGCTGTTTTTT. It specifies CASSRREVGTGELFF.

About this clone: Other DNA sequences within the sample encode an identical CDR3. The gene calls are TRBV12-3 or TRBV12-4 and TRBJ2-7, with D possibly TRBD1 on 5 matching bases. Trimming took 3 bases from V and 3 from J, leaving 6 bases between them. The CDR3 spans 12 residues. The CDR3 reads CASSFDSYEQYF. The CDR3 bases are TGTGCCAGCAGTTTCGACAGCTACGAGCAGTACTTC.

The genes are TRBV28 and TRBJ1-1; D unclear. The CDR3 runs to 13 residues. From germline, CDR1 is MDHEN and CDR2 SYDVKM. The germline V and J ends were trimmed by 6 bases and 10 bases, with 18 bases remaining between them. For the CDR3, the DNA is TGTGCCAGCAGCCCCGCTCAAGCGGGGAGAGCTTTCTTT. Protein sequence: CASSPAQAGRAFF.

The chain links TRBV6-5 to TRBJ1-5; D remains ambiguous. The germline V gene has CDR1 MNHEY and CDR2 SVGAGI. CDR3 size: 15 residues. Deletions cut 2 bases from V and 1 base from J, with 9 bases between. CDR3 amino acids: CASSYPRESNQPQHF. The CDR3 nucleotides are TGTGCCAGCAGTTACCCTCGAGAAAGCAATCAGCCCCAGCATTTT.